The T cell receptor beta chain under discussion was sequenced for a study of T cell changes during pregnancy in multiple sclerosis. V dropped 7 bases and J dropped 3 bases, with 16 bases sitting between them. The CDR3 contains 14 residues. Germline lookup yields CDR1 SEHNR and CDR2 FQNEAQ (reference sequence). Method: immunoSEQ multiplex PCR; TCRdb's copy keeps in-frame clones and lacks some. Of about 73,000 clones listed, over 80% are singletons. This clonotype was sampled from a female donor in good health, enrolled as a control in a pregnancy study. The V gene is TRBV7-9, the J gene TRBJ2-7; D is possibly TRBD1 (5 bases). The sample in question was peripheral blood, obtained in the third trimester of pregnancy. This chain's CDR3 is CASTPKGSSYEQYF. For the CDR3, the DNA is TGTGCCAGCACCCCGAAGGGGTCCAGCTACGAGCAGTACTTC.